Shown below are 21 T cell receptor beta chains from a single sample sequenced in a study of cytomegalovirus exposure and HLA in healthy donors. Some clones are missing from TCRdb's copy, which holds only in-frame ones; the method was immunoSEQ multiplex PCR. This table has hundreds of thousands of clones, around 90% appearing once. Sequenced material: PBMCs. These receptors were taken from a woman aged 18-29 years in good health and CMV-seropositive.

The chain employs TRBV6-5 and TRBJ1-2, with 7 bases identical to TRBD1. The length of the CDR3 is 14 residues. J gave up 2 bases and V 5 bases, and 5 bases lay outside the gene matches. Looked up from germline, CDR1 is MNHEY and CDR2 is SVGAGI. The CDR3 spells CASSRGQQNYGYTF. CDR3 nucleotides: TGTGCCAGCAGTAGGGGACAGCAAAACTATGGCTACACCTTC.

This clone was seen a single time. The chain links TRBV28 to TRBJ1-2, with TRBD1 as a possible D gene (5 bases). The length of the CDR3 is 12 residues. Deletions cut 3 bases from V and 8 bases from J, with 10 bases between. Germline V gene data show CDR1 as MDHEN and CDR2 as SYDVKM. CDR3 protein: CASSFSGVGYTF. For the CDR3, the DNA is TGTGCCAGCAGTTTTTCGGGGGTCGGCTACACCTTC.

V gene TRBV6-1 combines with J gene TRBJ2-2; 8 nucleotides align to TRBD1. Germline CDR1 reads MNHNS; CDR2 reads SASEGT. With V trimmed by 2 bases and J by 6 bases, 11 bases remained unmatched. This CDR3 spans 17 amino acids. CDR3 region: CASSESSGRGLAGELFF. DNA of the CDR3: TGTGCCAGCAGTGAAAGTTCGGGCAGGGGGCTGGCCGGGGAGCTGTTTTTT.

The chain couples TRBV27 to TRBJ2-1, with D perhaps TRBD1 (6 bases). The length of the CDR3 is 19 residues. V gave up 5 bases and J gave up 3 bases, with 26 bases separating them. Per germline, CDR1 MNHEY and CDR2 SMNVEV (reference sequence). Here the CDR3 DNA reads TGTGCCAGCAGTCCTCCCCCCGGGACAACCTATTTACTCTACAATGAGCAGTTCTTC. It codes for CASSPPPGTTYLLYNEQFF.

The rearrangement uses TRBV7-9 and TRBJ1-5, with TRBD1 matching 7 bases. The CDR3 loop spans 14 amino acids. The V segment lost 4 bases and the J segment 7 bases; nucleotides outside the gene matches: 7. Germline V gene data show CDR1 as SEHNR and CDR2 as FQNEAQ (reference sequence). CDR3 region: CASSSDRIDQPQHF. The CDR3 nucleotides are TGTGCCAGCAGCTCGGACAGGATAGACCAGCCCCAGCATTTT.

The chain employs TRBV6-5 and TRBJ1-1; no firm D call. The germline V and J ends were trimmed by 0 bases and 0 bases, with 8 bases remaining between them. Germline CDR1 and CDR2: MNHEY and SVGAGI. The CDR3 is made up of 15 amino acids. CDR3 residues: CASSYSLGVNTEAFF. The CDR3 nucleotides read TGTGCCAGCAGTTACTCGCTCGGGGTGAACACTGAAGCTTTCTTT.

J is TRBJ2-5 and V is TRBV30, with 10 bases lining up with TRBD2. The CDR3 is made up of 13 amino acids. CDR1 GTSNPN and CDR2 SVGIG come from the germline V gene (reference sequence). V lost 1 base to trimming and J lost 5 bases; unmatched junction nucleotides: 1. The CDR3: CAWSGGLAETQYF. The CDR3 nucleotides read TGTGCCTGGAGTGGGGGACTAGCGGAGACCCAGTACTTC.

V usage is TRBV6-5 and J usage is TRBJ1-2; D ambiguous. The V end lost 7 bases, the J end lost 8 bases, and 20 bases lay between the germline ends. Germline values: CDR1 MNHEY, CDR2 SVGAGI. The CDR3 has 14 amino acids. CDR3 sequence reads: CASTSPKRSQGYTF. CDR3 sequence (DNA): TGTGCCAGCACTTCCCCTAAGAGGTCGCAGGGCTACACCTTC.

This chain links TRBV5-1 with TRBJ2-7; 9 bases line up with TRBD1. V lost 4 bases to trimming and J lost 6 bases; unmatched junction nucleotides: 5. The CDR3 sequence is 13 residues long. The germline V gene encodes CDR1 SGHRS and CDR2 YFSETQ. CDR3 nucleotide sequence: TGCGCCAGCAGCCTGGGACAGGGTGGCGAGCAGTACTTC. Its translation is CASSLGQGGEQYF. Supplemented by reference TRBV5-1 and TRBJ2-7, the full variable domain reads KAGVTQTPRYLIKTRGQQVTLSCSPISGHRSVSWYQQTPGQGLQFLFEYFSETQRNKGNFPGRFSGRQFSNSRSEMNVSTLELGDSALYLCASSLGQGGEQYFGPGTRLTVT.

The chain recombines TRBV30 with TRBJ2-7; D might be TRBD2 (5 bases). CDR1 and CDR2 from the germline V gene are GTSNPN and SVGIG (reference sequence). The CDR3 consists of 16 residues. V lost 3 bases and J lost 2, with 20 bases in between. Here the CDR3 reads CAWSRGRGQMAYEQYF. CDR3 coding DNA: TGTGCCTGGAGCAGAGGACGAGGGCAGATGGCCTACGAGCAGTACTTC. The full variable domain, its missing parts supplied by reference TRBV30 and TRBJ2-7, is SQTIHQWPATLVQPVGSPLSLECTVEGTSNPNLYWYRQAAGRGLQLLFYSVGIGQISSEVPQNLSASRPQDRQFILSSKKLLLSDSGFYLCAWSRGRGQMAYEQYFGPGTRLTVT.

This chain joins TRBV6-6 and TRBJ1-1; 9 nucleotides align to TRBD1. V was pared by 0 bases and J by 6 bases, with 5 bases of the junction left unmatched. The CDR3 length is 15 residues. Germline CDR1 MNHNY, CDR2 SVGAGI (reference sequence). The CDR3 nucleotides are TGTGCCAGCAGTTACTCGGGACAGGGTTGGCCTGAAGCTTTCTTT. As protein: CASSYSGQGWPEAFF.

This chain uses TRBV14 with TRBJ2-1, with D tentatively TRBD1 (6 bases). The CDR3 consists of 13 residues. V lost 4 bases to trimming and J lost 9 bases, with 13 bases between them. CDR1 and CDR2 (germline): SGHDN, FVKESK. CDR3 in amino acids: CASSLGQQGEQFF. CDR3 DNA sequence: TGTGCCAGCAGCCTCGGACAGCAGGGTGAGCAGTTCTTC.

The chain has TRBV5-1 and TRBJ1-1, with D uncertain. Trimming took off 4 bases at V and 3 bases at J, with 10 bases between the two ends. The length of the CDR3 is 13 residues. CDR1 is SGHRS and CDR2 is YFSETQ in the germline V gene. The CDR3 DNA sequence: TGCGCCAGCAGCCTGAGAGGTTACACTGAAGCTTTCTTT. Translated: CASSLRGYTEAFF.

This clone was observed a single time. The genes are TRBV11-3 and TRBJ1-1; no firm D call. V was cut by 2 bases and J by 4 bases, with 8 bases left in between. The CDR3 loop spans 13 amino acids. Germline assignment: CDR1 SGHNT and CDR2 YENEEA. CDR3 amino acids: CASSLMESTEAFF. The CDR3, as DNA: TGTGCCAGCAGCTTAATGGAGAGCACTGAAGCTTTCTTT.

The chain recombines TRBV9 with TRBJ2-3, with 9 nucleotides matching TRBD2. This CDR3 has 16 amino acids. V lost 0 bases to trimming and J lost 6 bases; unmatched junction nucleotides: 8. CDR1 and CDR2 (germline): SGDLS, YYNGEE. This CDR3 reads CASSVEALAGSDTQYF. The CDR3 bases are TGTGCCAGCAGCGTAGAGGCCCTAGCGGGATCTGATACGCAGTATTTT. The entire variable domain, with the rest obtained from reference TRBV9 and TRBJ2-3, is as follows: DSGVTQTPKHLITATGQRVTLRCSPRSGDLSVYWYQQSLDQGLQFLIQYYNGEERAKGNILERFSAQQFPDLHSELNLSSLELGDSALYFCASSVEALAGSDTQYFGPGTRLTVL.

The chain carries TRBV7-3 and TRBJ2-5, with 10 bases identical to TRBD2. The CDR3 consists of 18 residues. J lost 1 base, V lost 1 base, and 9 bases had no gene match. Germline V gives CDR1 SGHTA, CDR2 FQGTGA. As DNA, the CDR3 is TGTGCCAGCAGCTTAAAACGGGCTAGCGGGAGACCCCAAGAGACCCAGTACTTC. It codes for CASSLKRASGRPQETQYF.

V usage is TRBV28 and J usage is TRBJ2-2; the match to TRBD2 covers 9 bases. V lost 3 bases, J lost 2 bases, and 1 base stayed unmatched. Looked up from germline, CDR1 is MDHEN and CDR2 is SYDVKM. The CDR3 is 15 amino acids. The CDR3 reads CASSFLAGNTGELFF. For the CDR3, the DNA is TGTGCCAGCAGTTTTCTAGCGGGAAACACCGGGGAGCTGTTTTTT.

V and J are TRBV11-2 and TRBJ2-7; TRBD2 aligns across 8 bases. Germline values: CDR1 SGHAT, CDR2 FQNNGV. V lost 2 bases, J lost 2 bases, and 2 bases stayed unmatched. The CDR3 totals 14 residues. CDR3: CASSLSGGPYEQYF. The DNA for the CDR3 is TGTGCCAGCAGCTTATCGGGAGGGCCCTACGAGCAGTACTTC.

The gene calls are TRBV28 and TRBJ2-3; 8 bases fit TRBD1. Germline V gene lookup returns CDR1 MDHEN and CDR2 SYDVKM. The ends lost 7 bases at V and 2 bases at J; junction bases unmatched: 8. This CDR3 is 15 amino acids long. The CDR3 is CASTEDRVLTDTQYF. The CDR3 DNA sequence: TGTGCCAGCACCGAGGACAGGGTCCTCACAGATACGCAGTATTTT.

This clone is a singleton in its sample. V usage is TRBV28 and J usage is TRBJ1-2, with D hard to call. Germline assignment: CDR1 MDHEN and CDR2 SYDVKM. Trimming removed 5 bases at V and 8 bases at J, with 12 bases between. The CDR3 covers 12 residues. The CDR3 DNA sequence: TGTGCCAGCAGTCGGCCGGGTGACGGCTACACCTTC. Protein: CASSRPGDGYTF.

In this sample, this clone turned up once. The V gene is TRBV6-1, the J gene TRBJ2-3; a weak D match, TRBD2 (5 bases). The ends were cut back, 4 bases at V and 0 bases at J, with 11 bases in the middle. Per germline, CDR1 MNHNS and CDR2 SASEGT. CDR3 length: 15 residues. The CDR3 DNA reads as TGTGCCAGCAGTGTTCCTAGCCGTAGCACAGATACGCAGTATTTT. Translated, it gives CASSVPSRSTDTQYF.